This T cell receptor (beta chain) came from a study of cytomegalovirus exposure and HLA in healthy donors. The study ran its PCR with 60 Vbeta and 13 Jbeta primers. Authors' processing steps: Later reanalysis found approximately 80 million unique TCR beta chains, 9 million to 12 million of them shared. Data came from immunoSEQ multiplex PCR; TCRdb stores just in-frame clones and leaves some out. V, J and clone size are taken as reported in that table, and D and trimming were inferred from the DNA itself. This sample has 120,000 or so clones, with 81% found just once. In its sample, this clone was seen once. CDR1 and CDR2 from the germline V gene are MNHEY and SVGAGI. The CDR3 has 13 amino acids. Trimming removed 6 bases from V and 4 bases from J; junction bases left unmatched: 6.

This sequence joins TRBV6-5 and TRBJ2-7; TRBD1 matches 7 bases. The TCR sequence derives from a woman in her thirties or forties in good health and CMV-seronegative. The sequencing sample was made of PBMCs. The CDR3 sequence is CASRPGQLYEQYF. The CDR3 DNA reads TGTGCCAGCAGGCCGGGACAGTTATACGAGCAGTACTTC.